This record covers a single T cell receptor beta chain. Its antigen is unknown. No base quality information exists; no much larger clone differs at one position. Because repertoires were sampled repeatedly during chemoradiotherapy, clonal expansion in the tumor microenvironment could be followed. The data originate from a study of chemoradiotherapy in HPV16-positive cancers (dated by TCRdb to between 2020 and 2023). Some background on the complete study: Candidate HPV-specific T-cell clones and common TCR motifs were defined by functional T-cell assays performed on cells from two HPV16-positive patients. The study asked whether T-cell immunity against the HPV oncoproteins E6 and E7 changes during chemoradiotherapy and whether it affects survival. TCR repertoires from 86 patients with HPV-related cancers were then used to track the candidate HPV-specific TCRs and motifs.

What the work shows at the level of the full study, not this receptor alone: Expansion of candidate HPV-specific clones and E7-related TCR motifs was observed in the tumor microenvironment during treatment, whereas no such expansion was observed for non-HPV-specific T cells. Improved recurrence-free survival in HPV16-positive patients was associated with expansion of HPV-responsive T cells during chemoradiotherapy. The functional definition of HPV-specific T cells came from only a couple of HPV16-positive patients, and the survival association was reported for HPV16-positive patients.

The cysteine opens and the phenylalanine closes a CDR3 of 13 amino acids. Of the read, only the CDR3 DNA is kept; its 39 bases are in frame from base 1. V is cut by 3 bases and J by 10 bases, and the space between the germline ends is 13 bases. Receptor amplification or capture employed the immunoSEQ multiplex PCR assay. Not all clones reach the TCRdb copy of this immuneACCESS table, which keeps in-frame sequences only. Checked studies attribute under half of the gap to unresolved V genes and leave the rest unexplained. The sample records fewer than 25,000 clones, over 85% of which are singletons. The ten largest account for less than 6% of the sample.

The specimen comprised blood, sampled from a patient who underwent chemoradiotherapy. The sequence was collected from a human donor with HPV-associated anogenital cancer. The chain couples TRBV23-1 to TRBJ1-5, with no confident D gene call. TRBV23-1 is annotated as an ORF whose role is uncertain. The nucleotides are TGCGCCAGCAGTCACGTAATCGTGTGTCCCCAGCATTTT. Translated, this is CASSHVIVCPQHF.